This T cell receptor (beta chain) was observed in a study of blood T cell repertoires in COVID-19. Looking at the study overall: PBMCs, B-cell-depleted T cells, or T cells provided the cDNA or gDNA that made up the material.

The CDR3 length is 14 residues. Germline V gene data show CDR1 as GTSNPN and CDR2 as SVGIG (reference sequence). The V end was cut by 8 bases, the J end by 3 bases, with 20 bases between. Authors' analysis steps: How many nucleated cells were present was estimated from reference gene primer amplification. This table comes from immunoSEQ multiplex PCR, and its TCRdb copy is limited to in-frame clones, with some not included. The D gene and trimming were derived from the DNA, and the V and J assignments and clone size from that table. The table includes under 250,000 clones, 75% to 90% detected once. The chain joins TRBV30 to TRBJ2-7; tentative D call: TRBD2 (5 bases). The sequenced sample was peripheral blood. The receptor comes from a man aged 35-49 years with acute or convalescent COVID-19. The CDR3 reads CARVGGGPYYEQYF. CDR3 DNA: TGTGCCCGCGTCGGAGGAGGCCCTTACTACGAGCAGTACTTC.